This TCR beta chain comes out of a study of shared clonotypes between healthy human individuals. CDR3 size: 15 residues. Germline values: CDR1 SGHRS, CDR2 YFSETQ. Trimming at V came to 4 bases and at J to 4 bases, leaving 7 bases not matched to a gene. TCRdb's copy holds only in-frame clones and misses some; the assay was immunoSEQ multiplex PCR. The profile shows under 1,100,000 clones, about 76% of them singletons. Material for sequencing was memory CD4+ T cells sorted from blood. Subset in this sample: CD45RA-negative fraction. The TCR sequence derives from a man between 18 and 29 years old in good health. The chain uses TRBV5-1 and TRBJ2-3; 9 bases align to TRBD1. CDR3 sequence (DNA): TGCGCCAGCAGCCTCAGGGACAGGGAGGCAGATACGCAGTATTTT. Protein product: CASSLRDREADTQYF. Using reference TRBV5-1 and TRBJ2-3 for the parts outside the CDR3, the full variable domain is KAGVTQTPRYLIKTRGQQVTLSCSPISGHRSVSWYQQTPGQGLQFLFEYFSETQRNKGNFPGRFSGRQFSNSRSEMNVSTLELGDSALYLCASSLRDREADTQYFGPGTRLTVL.